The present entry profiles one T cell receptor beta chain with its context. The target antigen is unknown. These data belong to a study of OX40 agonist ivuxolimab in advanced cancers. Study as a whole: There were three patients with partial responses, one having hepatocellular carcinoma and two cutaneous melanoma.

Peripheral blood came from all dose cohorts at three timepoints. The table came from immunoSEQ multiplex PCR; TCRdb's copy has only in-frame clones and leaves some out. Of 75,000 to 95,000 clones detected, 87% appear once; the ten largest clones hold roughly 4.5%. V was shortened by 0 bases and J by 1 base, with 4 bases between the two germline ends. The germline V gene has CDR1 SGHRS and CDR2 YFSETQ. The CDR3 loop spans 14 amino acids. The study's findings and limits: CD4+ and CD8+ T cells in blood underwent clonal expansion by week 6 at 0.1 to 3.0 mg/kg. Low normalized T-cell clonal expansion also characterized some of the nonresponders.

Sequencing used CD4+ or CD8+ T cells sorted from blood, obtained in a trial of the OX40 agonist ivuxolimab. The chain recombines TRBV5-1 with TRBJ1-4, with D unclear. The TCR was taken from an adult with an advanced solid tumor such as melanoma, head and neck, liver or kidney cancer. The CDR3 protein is CASSLERTNEKLFF. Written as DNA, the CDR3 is TGCGCCAGCAGCTTGGAGAGAACTAATGAAAAACTGTTTTTT.